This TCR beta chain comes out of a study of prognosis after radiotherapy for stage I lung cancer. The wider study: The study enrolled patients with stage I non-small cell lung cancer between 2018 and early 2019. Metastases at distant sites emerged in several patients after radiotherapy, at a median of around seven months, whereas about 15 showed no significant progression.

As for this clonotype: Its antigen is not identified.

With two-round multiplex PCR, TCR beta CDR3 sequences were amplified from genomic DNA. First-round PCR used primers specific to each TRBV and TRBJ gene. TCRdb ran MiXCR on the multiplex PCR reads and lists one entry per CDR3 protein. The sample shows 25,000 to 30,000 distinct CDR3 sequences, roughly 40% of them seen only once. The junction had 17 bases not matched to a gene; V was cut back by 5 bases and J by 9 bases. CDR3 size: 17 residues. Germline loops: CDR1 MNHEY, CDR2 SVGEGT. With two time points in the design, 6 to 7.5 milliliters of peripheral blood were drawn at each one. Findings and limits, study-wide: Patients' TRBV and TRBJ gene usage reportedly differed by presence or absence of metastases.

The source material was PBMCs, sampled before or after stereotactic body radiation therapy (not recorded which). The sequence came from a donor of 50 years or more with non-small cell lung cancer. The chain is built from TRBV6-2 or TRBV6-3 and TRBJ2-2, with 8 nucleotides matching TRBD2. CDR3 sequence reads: CASSVRGGPWRTWELFF. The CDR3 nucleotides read TGTGCCAGCAGTGTCCGGGGGGGACCGTGGAGGACCTGGGAGCTGTTTTTT.